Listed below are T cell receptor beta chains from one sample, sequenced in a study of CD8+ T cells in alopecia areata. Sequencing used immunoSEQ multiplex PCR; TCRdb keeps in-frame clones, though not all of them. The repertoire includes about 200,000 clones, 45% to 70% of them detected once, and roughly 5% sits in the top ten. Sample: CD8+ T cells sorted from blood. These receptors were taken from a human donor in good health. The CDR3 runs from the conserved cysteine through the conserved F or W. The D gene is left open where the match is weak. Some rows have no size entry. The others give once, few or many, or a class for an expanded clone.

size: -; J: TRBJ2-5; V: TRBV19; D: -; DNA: TGTGCCAGTACGGGCGGTGCCCCCCGAGAGACCCAGTACTTC; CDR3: CASTGGAPRETQYF
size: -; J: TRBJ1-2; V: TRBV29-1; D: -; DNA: TGCAGCGTTGACCGGGGTTATGGCTACACCTTC; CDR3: CSVDRGYGYTF
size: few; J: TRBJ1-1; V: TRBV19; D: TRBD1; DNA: TGTGCCAGTGAGCGGACAGGGGGCTACACTGAAGCTTTCTTT; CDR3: CASERTGGYTEAFF
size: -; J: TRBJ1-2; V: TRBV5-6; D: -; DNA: TGTGCCAGCAGGGGGGGACATGAACTATATGGCTACACCTTC; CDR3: CASRGGHELYGYTF
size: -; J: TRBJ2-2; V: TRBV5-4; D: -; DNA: TGTGCCAGCGCCCAAGGCACCGGGGAGCTGTTTTTT; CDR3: CASAQGTGELFF
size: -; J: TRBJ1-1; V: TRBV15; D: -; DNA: TGTGCCACCAGCCAAGACAGACAACCTATGAACACTGAAGCTTTCTTT; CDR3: CATSQDRQPMNTEAFF
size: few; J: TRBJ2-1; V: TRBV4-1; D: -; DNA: TGCGCCAGCAGCCAAGAAGGCAACTACAATGAGCAGTTCTTC; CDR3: CASSQEGNYNEQFF
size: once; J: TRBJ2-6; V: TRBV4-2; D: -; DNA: TGTGCCAGCAGCCAAGACCGGATGCCGGGCGCCAACGTCCTGACTTTC; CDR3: CASSQDRMPGANVLTF
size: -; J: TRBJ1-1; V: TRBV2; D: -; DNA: TGTGCCAGAGGGGCCAGTTTGAACACTGAAGCTTTCTTT; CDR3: CARGASLNTEAFF
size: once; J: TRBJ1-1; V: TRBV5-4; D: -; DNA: TGTGCCAGCAGCGCCTGGACGGGGGACACTGAAGCTTTCTTT; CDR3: CASSAWTGDTEAFF
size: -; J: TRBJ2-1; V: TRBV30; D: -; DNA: TGTGCCTGGAGTTCCGGGACCCCCTACAATGAGCAGTTCTTC; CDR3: CAWSSGTPYNEQFF
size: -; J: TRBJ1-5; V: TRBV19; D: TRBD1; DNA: TGTGCCAGTAAGGGACAGGGGAATCAGCCCCAGCATTTT; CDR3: CASKGQGNQPQHF
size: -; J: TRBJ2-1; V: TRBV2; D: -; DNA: TGTGCCAGCGTCGCCGGCAGGGGCTTAACTAATGAGCAGTTCTTC; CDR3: CASVAGRGLTNEQFF
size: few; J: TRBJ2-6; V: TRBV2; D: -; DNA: TGTGCCAGTCTTGCTTATAGTTCTGGGGCCAACGTCCTGACTTTC; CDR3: CASLAYSSGANVLTF
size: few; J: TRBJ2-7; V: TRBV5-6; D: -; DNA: TGTGCCAGCAGCTTGGGGCGGCTTCGGGGCTACGAGCAGTACTTC; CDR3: CASSLGRLRGYEQYF
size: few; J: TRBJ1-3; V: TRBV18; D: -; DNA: TGTGCCAGCTCACCGGGCCGACGAAACACCATATATTTT; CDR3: CASSPGRRNTIYF
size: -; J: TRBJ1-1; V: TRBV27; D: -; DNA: TGTGCCAGCAGTTTAACGACAGGCCTGAGCGTCACTGAAGCTTTCTTT; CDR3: CASSLTTGLSVTEAFF
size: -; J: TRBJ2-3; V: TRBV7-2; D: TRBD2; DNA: TGTGCCAGCAGCCGCGCTGACGGGGGGGCAGATACGCAGTATTTT; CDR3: CASSRADGGADTQYF
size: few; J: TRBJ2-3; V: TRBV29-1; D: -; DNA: TGCAGCGTTGTTGAGACTTCAGATACGCAGTATTTT; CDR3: CSVVETSDTQYF
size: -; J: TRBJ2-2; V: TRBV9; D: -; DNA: TGTGCCAGCAGCGTAGAGCAGGACCAGTACACCGGGGAGCTGTTTTTT; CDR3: CASSVEQDQYTGELFF
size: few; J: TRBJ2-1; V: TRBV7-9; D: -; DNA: TGTGCCAGATCGGACAGCTCCTACAATGAGCAGTTCTTC; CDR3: CARSDSSYNEQFF
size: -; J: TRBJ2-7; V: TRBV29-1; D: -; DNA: TGCAGCGTTGTGGGGACTCCGGCCTACGAGCAGTACTTC; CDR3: CSVVGTPAYEQYF
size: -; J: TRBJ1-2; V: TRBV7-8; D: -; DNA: TGTGCCAGCAGCTTAGCCCCGCTGGGGCCCAACTATGGCTACACCTTC; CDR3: CASSLAPLGPNYGYTF
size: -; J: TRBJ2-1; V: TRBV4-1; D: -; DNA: TGCGCCAGCAGCCAAGACGGCCCGAGCTCCTACAATGAGCAGTTCTTC; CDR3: CASSQDGPSSYNEQFF
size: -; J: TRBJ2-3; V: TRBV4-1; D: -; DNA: TGCGCCAGCAGCCCCGGCGGAGGAATCATCACAGATACGCAGTATTTT; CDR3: CASSPGGGIITDTQYF
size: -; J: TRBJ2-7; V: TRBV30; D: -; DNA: TGTGCCCAATCAGGGGATACGTACTACGAGCAGTACTTC; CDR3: CAQSGDTYYEQYF
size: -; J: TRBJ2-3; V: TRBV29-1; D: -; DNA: TGCAGCGGCAGAGCAGGGGCGGGAGATACGCAGTATTTT; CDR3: CSGRAGAGDTQYF
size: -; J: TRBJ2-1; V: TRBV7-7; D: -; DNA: TGTGCCAGCAGCTCGTCCCGGGACAATGAGCAGTTCTTC; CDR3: CASSSSRDNEQFF
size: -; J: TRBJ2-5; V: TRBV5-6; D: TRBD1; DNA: TGTGCCAGCAGCTCCGGGACAGTGTCCCAACAAGAGACCCAGTACTTC; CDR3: CASSSGTVSQQETQYF
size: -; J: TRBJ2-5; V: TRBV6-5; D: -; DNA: TGTGCCAGCAGTCCCGAACCGGGACCCGGCACCCAGTACTTC; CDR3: CASSPEPGPGTQYF
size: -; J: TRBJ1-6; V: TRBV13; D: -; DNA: TGTGCCAGCAGCCCCCGAATGGCACCCCTCCACTTT; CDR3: CASSPRMAPLHF
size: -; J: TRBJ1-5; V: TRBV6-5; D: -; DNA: TGTGCCAGCAGCCCCCGTAGCAATCAGCCCCAGCATTTT; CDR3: CASSPRSNQPQHF
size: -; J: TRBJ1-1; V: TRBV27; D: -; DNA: TGTGCCAGCAGTTTTTCCAGGGGCCCTGAAGCTTTCTTT; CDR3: CASSFSRGPEAFF
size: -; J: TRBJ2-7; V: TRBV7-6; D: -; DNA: TGTGCCAGCAGCTCCCGCGGGGAAACCTACGAGCAGTACTTC; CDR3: CASSSRGETYEQYF
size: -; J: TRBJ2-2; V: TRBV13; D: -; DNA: TGTGCCAGCAGCCTTAGGGGTTACACCGGGGAGCTGTTTTTT; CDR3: CASSLRGYTGELFF
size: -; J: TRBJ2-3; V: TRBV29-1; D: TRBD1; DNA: TGCAGCTTATGGACAGGGGGCGCGAGGGATACGCAGTATTTT; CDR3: CSLWTGGARDTQYF